These T cell receptor beta chains were read from a single sample in a study of cytomegalovirus exposure and HLA in healthy donors. Profiling relied on immunoSEQ multiplex PCR, and the TCRdb table lists in-frame clones only, not all of them. The table records about 200,000 clones, around 73% of them present only once. What was sequenced was PBMCs. These receptors all come from a male donor in good health and CMV-seronegative. Each CDR3 is given with its conserved first and last residue. Fields, in order: V gene, CDR3 length, D gene, clone size, J gene, CDR3 protein, CDR3 DNA. A D gene is named only where the DNA matches it firmly. Clone size is stated in some rows and not others, as once, few, many or a class when expanded.

TRBV5-6	18	TRBD1	.	TRBJ2-1	CASSQRGDRDRPYNEQFF	TGTGCCAGCAGCCAGAGGGGGGACAGGGACCGACCATACAATGAGCAGTTCTTC
TRBV5-1	17	TRBD2	.	TRBJ2-3	CASSFYPTTSATDTQYF	TGCGCCAGCAGCTTTTATCCTACTACTAGCGCCACAGATACGCAGTATTTT
TRBV5-5	14	.	many	TRBJ1-1	CASSGQGNWAEAFF	TGTGCCAGCAGCGGGCAGGGTAATTGGGCTGAAGCTTTCTTT
TRBV20-1	11	.	.	TRBJ1-2	CSARSGAGYTF	TGCAGTGCTAGGAGCGGGGCTGGCTACACCTTC
TRBV5-1	16	.	.	TRBJ2-1	CASSSIGRGSYNEQFF	TGCGCCAGCAGCAGTATCGGGAGAGGCTCCTACAATGAGCAGTTCTTC
TRBV5-1	14	TRBD1	.	TRBJ2-3	CASSGDRGTDTQYF	TGCGCCAGCAGCGGGGACAGGGGCACAGATACGCAGTATTTT
TRBV4-1	16	.	many	TRBJ1-5	CASSQEGAGAIKPQHF	TGCGCCAGCAGCCAAGAGGGAGCAGGGGCGATAAAACCCCAGCATTTT
TRBV10-1	15	TRBD1	once	TRBJ1-2	CASANRGPLNYGYTF	TGCGCCAGCGCCAACAGGGGCCCCTTGAACTATGGCTACACCTTC
TRBV30	16	.	.	TRBJ2-4	CAWRGGLPEAKNIQYF	TGTGCCTGGAGAGGGGGACTACCTGAAGCCAAAAACATTCAGTACTTC
TRBV2	13	TRBD1	.	TRBJ1-1	CASITDRGTEAFF	TGTGCCAGCATCACGGACAGGGGAACTGAAGCTTTCTTT
TRBV5-4	13	.	.	TRBJ2-3	CASSLRLSDTQYF	TGTGCCAGCAGCTTGCGACTGAGCGATACGCAGTATTTT
TRBV2	14	.	.	TRBJ2-5	CASRLTDSRGTQYF	TGTGCCAGCAGACTAACGGACAGCCGGGGGACCCAGTACTTC
TRBV5-4	15	.	once	TRBJ2-1	CASSPELSSYNEQFF	TGTGCCAGCAGCCCGGAACTAAGCTCCTACAATGAGCAGTTCTTC
TRBV6-5	15	TRBD1	.	TRBJ1-2	CASSPTGVVDYGYTF	TGTGCCAGCAGCCCTACAGGGGTGGTTGACTATGGCTACACCTTC
TRBV5-1	14	TRBD1	.	TRBJ2-7	CASRGQGSSYEQYF	TGCGCCAGCCGCGGACAGGGAAGCTCCTACGAGCAGTACTTC
TRBV5-1	14	TRBD1	.	TRBJ1-2	CASSLDRQGRGYTF	TGCGCCAGCAGCTTGGATCGACAGGGACGAGGCTACACCTTC
TRBV28	18	TRBD2	.	TRBJ2-7	CASNRAGLSIGYGYEQYF	TGTGCCAGCAACCGAGCGGGACTTAGCATTGGGTACGGCTACGAGCAGTACTTC
TRBV7-9	14	TRBD1	.	TRBJ1-1	CASSRTGVNTEAFF	TGTGCCAGCAGTCGGACAGGGGTGAACACTGAAGCTTTCTTT
TRBV27	16	TRBD2	.	TRBJ2-5	CASSPWGGTLQETQYF	TGTGCCAGCAGTCCTTGGGGGGGGACCCTTCAAGAGACCCAGTACTTC
TRBV7-8	14	TRBD1	.	TRBJ2-7	CASSLGTGSYEQYF	TGTGCCAGCAGCTTGGGGACAGGATCCTACGAGCAGTACTTC
TRBV21-1	17	.	once	TRBJ2-7	CASSKERGLAGGKEQYF	TGTGCCAGCAGCAAAGAGCGCGGGCTAGCGGGAGGGAAGGAGCAGTACTTC
TRBV7-9	12	.	.	TRBJ1-1	CSSSLITAEAFF	TGTTCCAGCAGCTTAATTACAGCTGAAGCTTTCTTT
TRBV27	14	.	few	TRBJ1-1	CASSLSAFNTEAFF	TGTGCCAGCAGTTTATCAGCTTTTAACACTGAAGCTTTCTTT
TRBV7-9	15	.	.	TRBJ1-4	CASSDPGRGNEKLFF	TGTGCCAGCAGCGACCCGGGTCGAGGAAATGAAAAACTGTTTTTT
TRBV6-1	14	TRBD2	.	TRBJ2-3	CASTLQTSADTQYF	TGTGCCAGCACCCTACAGACTAGCGCTGATACGCAGTATTTT
TRBV29-1	20	TRBD2	.	TRBJ2-4	CSVEKERGVYRTLSKNIQYF	TGCAGCGTTGAAAAAGAGCGGGGAGTCTACCGTACTCTATCCAAAAACATTCAGTACTTC
TRBV29-1	12	.	once	TRBJ2-1	CSVEDERARQFF	TGCAGCGTTGAAGATGAGAGGGCCCGGCAGTTCTTC
TRBV9	17	TRBD2	.	TRBJ2-5	CASSVATTGGLQETQYF	TGTGCCAGCAGCGTAGCTACGACGGGAGGCCTCCAAGAGACCCAGTACTTC
TRBV19	16	.	.	TRBJ2-2	CASSIGNRGNTGELFF	TGTGCCAGTAGTATAGGGAATAGGGGGAACACCGGGGAGCTGTTTTTT
TRBV6-1	14	TRBD2	.	TRBJ2-2	CASSDREDTGELFF	TGTGCCAGCAGTGACCGGGAGGACACCGGGGAGCTGTTTTTT
TRBV23-1	17	.	.	TRBJ1-1	CASSQSRTVGRRTEAFF	TGCGCCAGCAGTCAATCAAGGACAGTAGGGCGGAGGACTGAAGCTTTCTTT
TRBV6-5	16	.	few	TRBJ1-1	CASSYSDSLGYTEAFF	TGTGCCAGCAGTTACTCGGACAGTTTAGGGTACACTGAAGCTTTCTTT
TRBV27	15	.	.	TRBJ1-1	CASSLSTGTRTEAFF	TGTGCCAGCAGTTTATCCACAGGGACGCGGACTGAAGCTTTCTTT
TRBV2	15	TRBD2	.	TRBJ2-1	CASSASGSQRNEQFF	TGTGCCAGCAGTGCTAGCGGGAGTCAAAGGAATGAGCAGTTCTTC
TRBV7-8	12	.	.	TRBJ1-1	CASSLVRTEAFF	TGTGCCAGCAGCTTAGTACGGACTGAAGCTTTCTTT
TRBV6-1	16	.	.	TRBJ2-1	CASSVDFLTGSNEQFF	TGTGCCAGCAGTGTCGATTTTTTAACAGGGTCCAATGAGCAGTTCTTC
TRBV7-7	15	TRBD2	.	TRBJ2-7	CASSPGLAGVNEQYF	TGTGCCAGCAGCCCCGGACTAGCGGGAGTGAACGAGCAGTACTTC
TRBV29-1	12	TRBD2	few	TRBJ2-7	CSALAGGSEQYF	TGCAGCGCCCTCGCGGGAGGTAGCGAGCAGTACTTC
TRBV7-2	15	TRBD2	.	TRBJ2-1	CASSAGLAGKGEQFF	TGTGCCAGCAGCGCGGGACTAGCGGGAAAGGGTGAGCAGTTCTTC
TRBV30	15	TRBD1	.	TRBJ1-3	CAWSEGDRAGNTIYF	TGTGCCTGGAGTGAGGGGGACAGGGCGGGAAACACCATATATTTT
TRBV27	17	.	.	TRBJ2-6	CASSPTPGVSGANVLTF	TGTGCCAGCAGTCCCACCCCCGGGGTCTCTGGGGCCAACGTCCTGACTTTC
TRBV19	15	TRBD1	once	TRBJ2-2	CASSTGTGGTGELFF	TGTGCCAGTAGCACCGGGACAGGGGGCACCGGGGAGCTGTTTTTT
TRBV5-1	15	TRBD2	many	TRBJ2-7	CASSLDGGGPDEQYF	TGCGCCAGCAGCTTGGATGGGGGAGGGCCGGACGAGCAGTACTTC
TRBV11-2	15	TRBD1	.	TRBJ2-1	CASSLDQTGINEQFF	TGTGCCAGCAGCTTAGACCAGACAGGGATCAATGAGCAGTTCTTC
TRBV15	17	TRBD2	.	TRBJ2-1	CATSRPLGLADWGEQFF	TGTGCCACCAGCAGGCCGCTAGGACTAGCGGACTGGGGTGAGCAGTTCTTC
TRBV19	15	TRBD1	.	TRBJ2-7	CASSAGQVVSYEQYF	TGTGCCAGTAGTGCGGGACAGGTTGTTTCCTACGAGCAGTACTTC
TRBV19	15	TRBD1	few	TRBJ1-5	CASSPGQGRYQPQHF	TGTGCCAGTAGTCCAGGACAGGGTAGGTATCAGCCCCAGCATTTT
TRBV6-5	15	.	few	TRBJ1-5	CASSQGMGLNQPQHF	TGTGCCAGCAGCCAGGGTATGGGACTCAATCAGCCCCAGCATTTT